The clone carrying this TCR beta chain came up many times. Its antigen is undetermined. These data are taken from a study of T cells after yellow fever vaccination. The study's findings and limits: Post-booster repertoires again held most primary-vaccination clones (about 95% CD4, 75% to 90% CD8).

From the 5' RACE reads, TCRdb called clonotypes with MiXCR, one entry per CDR3 protein. The data contain 110,000 to 150,000 distinct CDR3 sequences, approximately 6.6% of them singletons. This CDR3 is 16 amino acids long. Germline CDR1 SGHDN, CDR2 FVKESK. V lost 0 bases, J lost 2 bases, and 14 bases lay in between. This receptor was taken from a man aged 30-40 years who received the YFV17D yellow fever vaccine. The rearrangement joins TRBV14 to TRBJ2-7, with no clear D. Sequencing was performed on CD4+ T cells sorted from PBMCs, taken 10 days after the yellow fever booster vaccination. CDR3 DNA: TGTGCCAGCAGCCAAGACCCCCACGGTACCCCCTACGAGCAGTACTTC. It encodes CASSQDPHGTPYEQYF.